These T cell receptor beta chains were read from a single sample in a study of blood T cell repertoires in COVID-19. Profiling relied on immunoSEQ multiplex PCR, and the TCRdb table lists in-frame clones only, not all of them. In the table there are tens of thousands of clones, more than 60% of which are singletons. The sequenced material came from peripheral blood. The receptors here all came from a human donor in a cohort sampled during active COVID-19. Each CDR3 is given with its conserved first and last residue. Fields, in order: V gene, clone size, J gene, D gene, CDR3 DNA, CDR3 protein. A D gene is named only where the DNA matches it firmly. Some rows have no size entry. The others give once, few or many, or a class for an expanded clone.

V: TRBV4-3; size: .; J: TRBJ2-3; D: TRBD2; DNA: TGCGCCAGCAGCGCTACTAGCGGGGGGTTTAGGGGTACGCAGTATTTT; CDR3: CASSATSGGFRGTQYF
V: TRBV19; size: once; J: TRBJ1-3; D: .; DNA: TGTGCCAGTAGTTCCGGTGGAAACACCATATATTTT; CDR3: CASSSGGNTIYF
V: TRBV18; size: .; J: TRBJ1-3; D: .; DNA: TGTGCCAGCTCAACGGAGACAGGCTCTGGAAACACCATATATTTT; CDR3: CASSTETGSGNTIYF
V: TRBV28; size: .; J: TRBJ2-7; D: TRBD2; DNA: TGTGCCAGCACCGAATCCAAGCGGGGGGGCCCCTACGAGCAGTACTTC; CDR3: CASTESKRGGPYEQYF
V: TRBV21-1; size: .; J: TRBJ2-7; D: .; DNA: TGTGCCAGCAGCAAGGAGTTTGATCAGGGTTCTTACGAGCAGTACTTC; CDR3: CASSKEFDQGSYEQYF
V: TRBV11-2; size: .; J: TRBJ1-4; D: .; DNA: TGTGCCAGCAGCGACAGGTTGGCTAATGAAAAACTGTTTTTT; CDR3: CASSDRLANEKLFF
V: TRBV19; size: .; J: TRBJ1-1; D: .; DNA: TGTGCCAGTAGTATCGGGGTGAACACTGAAGCTTTCTTT; CDR3: CASSIGVNTEAFF
V: TRBV7-9; size: .; J: TRBJ1-5; D: .; DNA: TGTGCCAGCGGGCAGAATAGCAATCAGCCCCAGCATTTT; CDR3: CASGQNSNQPQHF
V: TRBV6-1; size: once; J: TRBJ1-6; D: .; DNA: TGTGCCAGCAGTGTGGGCATCCCCTTTTTTAATTCACCCCTCCACTTT; CDR3: CASSVGIPFFNSPLHF
V: TRBV9; size: .; J: TRBJ2-2; D: TRBD1; DNA: TGTGCCAGCAGCGCGCCGGGACAGGGGATCACCGGGGAGCTGTTTTTT; CDR3: CASSAPGQGITGELFF
V: TRBV7-2; size: .; J: TRBJ1-5; D: .; DNA: TGTGCCAGCAGCTTAGCAGGAGGTTATAGCAATCAGCCCCAGCATTTT; CDR3: CASSLAGGYSNQPQHF
V: TRBV15; size: .; J: TRBJ1-5; D: .; DNA: TGTGCCACCAGCAGAGGAGGGCTGGATCAGCCCCAGCATTTT; CDR3: CATSRGGLDQPQHF
V: TRBV7-9; size: .; J: TRBJ2-3; D: TRBD2; DNA: TGTGCCAGCAGCTTGGGGGACTATAGCGGGAGGGTTACAGATACGCAGTATTTT; CDR3: CASSLGDYSGRVTDTQYF
V: TRBV5-1; size: many; J: TRBJ2-3; D: TRBD1; DNA: TGCGCCAGCAGTCGGACAGGGGCGGCAGATACGCAGTATTTT; CDR3: CASSRTGAADTQYF